Listed below are T cell receptor beta chains from one sample, sequenced in a study of Ad26.COV2.S vaccination and SARS-CoV-2 variants. Sequenced by immunoSEQ multiplex PCR; TCRdb stores in-frame clones only, minus some. This table has 350,000 to 450,000 clones, just over 90% appearing once. The source was peripheral blood, collected after recovery from COVID-19. These receptors all stem from a human donor who had recovered from COVID-19. Both conserved end residues are part of each CDR3. D genes are given only for firm matches. Rows give clone size only sometimes, using once, few, many, or a class for an expanded clone.

-	TRBV11-2	-	TRBJ1-3	TGTGCCAGCAGCACCGGGGGCGTCGCTGGAAACACCATATATTTT	CASSTGGVAGNTIYF
TRBD1	TRBV20-1	-	TRBJ2-1	TGCAGTGCTATTGACAGGGGTCAAAACAATGAGCAGTTCTTC	CSAIDRGQNNEQFF
-	TRBV21-1	-	TRBJ1-2	TGTGCCAGCAGGGGAGACAGGATAACTAACTATGGCTACACCTTC	CASRGDRITNYGYTF
-	TRBV5-6	-	TRBJ2-7	TGTGCCAGCAAAGGGATGAGCTCCTACGAGCAGTACTTC	CASKGMSSYEQYF
TRBD2	TRBV13	-	TRBJ2-3	TGTGCCAGCAGCTTAGCCGGGACTAGCGGGGGGGCACATACGCAGTATTTT	CASSLAGTSGGAHTQYF
TRBD2	TRBV12-5	-	TRBJ2-2	TGTGCTAGTGGTTTGAAGCCCCACGGGACTAGCGGGGGGGTATGGACCGGGGAGCTGTTTTTT	CASGLKPHGTSGGVWTGELFF
-	TRBV21-1	-	TRBJ2-5	TGTGCCAGCAGCACCCCGGGACTAGGAGAGCGGGAGACCCAGTACTTC	CASSTPGLGERETQYF
-	TRBV10-1	-	TRBJ1-5	TGCGCCAGCAGTGAGTCTAGGTGCCTCCCAACGGGCGGTCAGCCCCAGCATTTT	CASSESRCLPTGGQPQHF
-	TRBV6-5	-	TRBJ1-5	TGTGCCAGCAGTTCGGCCCTTAATCAGCCCCAGCATTTT	CASSSALNQPQHF
-	TRBV19	-	TRBJ1-3	TGTGCCAGTAGTATAGATCTATACGGGGACTCTGGAAACACCATATATTTT	CASSIDLYGDSGNTIYF
-	TRBV7-7	-	TRBJ1-3	TGTGCTAGCAGCCGACGACAGGCGGACACCATATATTTT	CASSRRQADTIYF
-	TRBV4-1	few	TRBJ2-7	TGCGCCAGCAGCCAAGCGGGGGACGCAGCCTACGAGCAGTACTTC	CASSQAGDAAYEQYF
TRBD1	TRBV5-1	-	TRBJ1-3	TGCGCCAGCAGCTTGGGGACAGGGAACTCTGGAAACACCATATATTTT	CASSLGTGNSGNTIYF
-	TRBV5-6	once	TRBJ1-2	TGTGCCAGCAGCCCTACAGTGGTCACCACCCGCCGTTTCTATGGCTACACCTTC	CASSPTVVTTRRFYGYTF
-	TRBV7-8	-	TRBJ1-1	TGTGCCAGCAGCCCGGGGGCGGGGTCCCACACTGAAGCTTTCTTT	CASSPGAGSHTEAFF
TRBD1	TRBV5-8	-	TRBJ1-5	TGTGCCAGCAGCTTCGACACCGGGACAGGAAGCAATCAGCCCCAGCATTTT	CASSFDTGTGSNQPQHF
-	TRBV2	-	TRBJ2-2	TGTGCCAGCAGTGCGGGGGGCGCGAACACCGGGGAGCTGTTTTTT	CASSAGGANTGELFF
-	TRBV4-3	-	TRBJ1-5	TGCGCCAGCAGCCAAGATTCGGGGGGCAATCAGCCCCAGCATTTT	CASSQDSGGNQPQHF
TRBD1	TRBV6-6	-	TRBJ1-5	TGTGCCAGCAGTACGGACAGGGGTCAGCCCCAGCATTTT	CASSTDRGQPQHF
-	TRBV6-5	-	TRBJ1-1	TGTGCCAGCATTCCCCAGGGGTTCACTGAAGCTTTCTTT	CASIPQGFTEAFF
TRBD2	TRBV6-6	once	TRBJ2-1	TGTGCCAGTAGAACGGAGCGGGGGGGCGGGGAGCAGTTCTTC	CASRTERGGGEQFF
TRBD2	TRBV2	-	TRBJ2-7	TGTGCCAGCAGGGGGGGGGACCTAAGCTCCTACGAGCAGTACTTC	CASRGGDLSSYEQYF
-	TRBV7-9	-	TRBJ2-7	TGTGCCAGCAGCGGACGGGGTCCAGGGGAATTCTACGAGCAGTACTTC	CASSGRGPGEFYEQYF
-	TRBV6-5	-	TRBJ1-5	TGTGCCAGCAGGGGACGACAGGACAATCAGCCCCAGCATTTT	CASRGRQDNQPQHF
-	TRBV7-9	-	TRBJ1-5	TGTGCCAGCAGCCTTCCGTCGGCGGGGGATCAGCCCCAGCATTTT	CASSLPSAGDQPQHF
TRBD2	TRBV3-1/TRBV3-2	once	TRBJ2-1	TGTGCCAGCAGCCTAAATAGCGGGGGGGGTTACAATGAGCAGTTCTTC	CASSLNSGGGYNEQFF
TRBD1	TRBV7-2	-	TRBJ2-1	TGTGCCAGCATACGGGACAGGGGTTCGTATGAGCAGTTCTTC	CASIRDRGSYEQFF
-	TRBV2	-	TRBJ1-4	TGTGCCAGCAGTGGGGGCAGGACTTATGAAAAACTGTTTTTT	CASSGGRTYEKLFF
TRBD2	TRBV24-1	-	TRBJ2-1	TGTGCCACCAGTCTTGCGGGGGGGCCGAATGAGCAGTTCTTC	CATSLAGGPNEQFF
-	TRBV2	-	TRBJ2-7	TGTGCCAGCAGGGGCGATGGGATTTCCTACGAGCAGTACTTC	CASRGDGISYEQYF
-	TRBV6-5	-	TRBJ2-1	TGTGCCAGCAGTCCCCAGGGGTACCCCTACAATGAGCAGTTCTTC	CASSPQGYPYNEQFF
-	TRBV10-3	-	TRBJ1-1	TGTGCCATCAGTGAAGGGGGAGGGGTCACTGAAGCTTTCTTT	CAISEGGGVTEAFF
-	TRBV7-8	once	TRBJ2-5	TGTGCCAGCAGCTTCCGAGAGACCCAGTACTTC	CASSFRETQYF
TRBD1	TRBV7-9	-	TRBJ1-1	TGTGCCAGCAGCTTGGGGACAGGGGCGGACACTGAAGCTTTCTTT	CASSLGTGADTEAFF
-	TRBV10-3	-	TRBJ1-1	TGTGCCATCTTAGAACCGGGCCGCGCTAACACTGAAGCTTTCTTT	CAILEPGRANTEAFF
-	TRBV20-1	-	TRBJ1-6	TGCAGTGCTAGTGGAGTGGTCAAGGGGCTTAATTCACCCCTCCACTTT	CSASGVVKGLNSPLHF
-	TRBV7-9	-	TRBJ1-3	TGTGCCAGCGGCCCCAGAGGGAGCTCTGGAAACACCATATATTTT	CASGPRGSSGNTIYF
-	TRBV7-6	-	TRBJ2-5	TGTGCCAGCGGGACTCAAGAGACCCAGTACTTC	CASGTQETQYF
TRBD1	TRBV7-9	-	TRBJ1-1	TGTGCCAGCAGCCTAACGACAGGGGTGAACACTGAAGCTTTCTTT	CASSLTTGVNTEAFF
-	TRBV27	-	TRBJ2-5	TGTGCCAGCAGTTCACGTGCATTGGGACGGAGGACAGAGACCCAGTACTTC	CASSSRALGRRTETQYF
TRBD2	TRBV10-3	-	TRBJ2-1	TGTGCCACCGCCTCCGGGACTAGCGGCAATGAGCAGTTCTTC	CATASGTSGNEQFF
-	TRBV20-1	-	TRBJ2-5	TGCAGTGCTAGTAGGGGGGATGGGGAATGGGCAGCTCAAGAGACCCAGTACTTC	CSASRGDGEWAAQETQYF
-	TRBV21-1	-	TRBJ2-2	TGTGCCAGCAGCAGACAGGGACAGGGACTCACCGGGGAGCTGTTTTTT	CASSRQGQGLTGELFF
TRBD1	TRBV24-1	-	TRBJ2-7	TGTGCCACCAGTGTCCAGGGACAGTCCTCTTTTGGGGAGCAGTACTTC	CATSVQGQSSFGEQYF
TRBD2	TRBV10-3	-	TRBJ2-1	TGTGCCATCAGTGAGTCTAGTAGCGGGGGGCGGGAGCAGTTCTTC	CAISESSSGGREQFF
TRBD1	TRBV6-1	-	TRBJ1-1	TGTGCCAGCAGTGAGCAGACAGGGGCTCATCACCAACGGGCTTTCTTT	CASSEQTGAHHQRAFF
-	TRBV3-1/TRBV3-2	-	TRBJ1-2	TGTGCCAGCAGCCAAGATCCCGGCGGAATCTATGGCTACACCTTC	CASSQDPGGIYGYTF
-	TRBV9	-	TRBJ1-2	TGTGCCAGCAGCGTAGAAGCGAACTATGGCTACACCTTC	CASSVEANYGYTF
-	TRBV9	-	TRBJ2-1	TGTGCCAGCAGTATAATCACCTCGAGCTCCTACAATGAGCAGTTCTTC	CASSIITSSSYNEQFF
TRBD2	TRBV6-5	-	TRBJ2-7	TGTGCCAGCAGCAGCCTAGCCGGGGGGTCGGGCGAGCAGTACTTC	CASSSLAGGSGEQYF
-	TRBV6-2/TRBV6-3	-	TRBJ1-5	TGTGCCAGCAGTTATTTCGGAGTCAATCAGCCCCAGCATTTT	CASSYFGVNQPQHF
-	TRBV11-2	-	TRBJ2-7	TGTGCCAGCAGCTTAGATCTCAGCCTACAAGGGCCCCTAATTGAGCAGTACTTC	CASSLDLSLQGPLIEQYF
TRBD2	TRBV4-3	-	TRBJ2-5	TGCGCCAGCAGCCAAGAAACTAGCGGGGGGGCGGGAGTTGAGACCCAGTACTTC	CASSQETSGGAGVETQYF